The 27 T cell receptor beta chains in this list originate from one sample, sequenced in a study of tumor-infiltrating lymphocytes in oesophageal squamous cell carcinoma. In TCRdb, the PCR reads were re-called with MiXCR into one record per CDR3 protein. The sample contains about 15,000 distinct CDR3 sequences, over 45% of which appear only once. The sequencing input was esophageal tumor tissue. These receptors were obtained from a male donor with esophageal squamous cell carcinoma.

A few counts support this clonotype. In DNA, the CDR3 is TGTGCCAGCAGTGGGGGACCCGGGGCCAACGTCCTGACTTTC. This sequence encodes CASSGGPGANVLTF. This rearrangement joins TRBV12-3 or TRBV12-4 to TRBJ2-6; perhaps D is TRBD1 or TRBD2 (5 bases each). This CDR3 is 14 amino acids long. The V end lost 5 bases, the J end lost 4 bases, and 9 bases lay between the germline ends.

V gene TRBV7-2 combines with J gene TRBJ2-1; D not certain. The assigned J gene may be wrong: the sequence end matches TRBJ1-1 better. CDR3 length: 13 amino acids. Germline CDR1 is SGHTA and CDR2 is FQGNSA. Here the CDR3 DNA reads TGTGCCAGCAGTTCCCAGACTTACACTGAAGCTTTCTTT. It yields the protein CASSSQTYTEAFF.

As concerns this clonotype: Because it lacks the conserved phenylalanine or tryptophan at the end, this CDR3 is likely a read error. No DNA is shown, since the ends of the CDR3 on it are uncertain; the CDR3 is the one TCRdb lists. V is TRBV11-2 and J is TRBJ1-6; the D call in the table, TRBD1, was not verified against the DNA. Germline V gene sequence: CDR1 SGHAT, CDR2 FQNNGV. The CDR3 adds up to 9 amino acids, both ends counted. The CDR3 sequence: CASSLDVGT.

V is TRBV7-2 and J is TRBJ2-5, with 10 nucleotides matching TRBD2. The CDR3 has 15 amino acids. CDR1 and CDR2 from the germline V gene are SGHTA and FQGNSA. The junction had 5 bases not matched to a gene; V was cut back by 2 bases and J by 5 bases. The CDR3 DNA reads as TGTGCCAGCAGCTTATGGACTAGCGGTGGCGAGACCCAGTACTTC. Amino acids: CASSLWTSGGETQYF.

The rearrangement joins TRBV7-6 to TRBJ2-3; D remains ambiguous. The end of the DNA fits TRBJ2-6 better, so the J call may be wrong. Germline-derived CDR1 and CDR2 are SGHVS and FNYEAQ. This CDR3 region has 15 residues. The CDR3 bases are TGTGCCAGCAGCTCGATATTTTCCGGGGCCAACGTCCTGACTTTC. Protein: CASSSIFSGANVLTF.

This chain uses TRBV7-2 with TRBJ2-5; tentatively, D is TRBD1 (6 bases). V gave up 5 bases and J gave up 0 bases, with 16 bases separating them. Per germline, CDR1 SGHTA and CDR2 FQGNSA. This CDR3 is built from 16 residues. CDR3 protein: CASSLHPGQYQETQYF. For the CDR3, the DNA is TGTGCCAGCAGCCTCCATCCCGGACAGTACCAAGAGACCCAGTACTTC.

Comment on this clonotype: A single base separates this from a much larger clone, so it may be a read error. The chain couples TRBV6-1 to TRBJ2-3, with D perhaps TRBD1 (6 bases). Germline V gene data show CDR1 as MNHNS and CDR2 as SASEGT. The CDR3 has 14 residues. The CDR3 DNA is TGTACCACCAGCAGGGGCCCCGCACAAGATACGCAGTATTTT. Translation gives CTTSRGPAQDTQYF.

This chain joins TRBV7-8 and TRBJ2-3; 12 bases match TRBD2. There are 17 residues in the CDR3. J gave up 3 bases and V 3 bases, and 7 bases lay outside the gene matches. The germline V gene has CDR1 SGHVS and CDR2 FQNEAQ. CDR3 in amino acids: CASSFNFGLAGTDTQYF. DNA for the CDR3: TGTGCCAGCAGCTTCAACTTTGGACTAGCGGGGACAGATACGCAGTATTTT.

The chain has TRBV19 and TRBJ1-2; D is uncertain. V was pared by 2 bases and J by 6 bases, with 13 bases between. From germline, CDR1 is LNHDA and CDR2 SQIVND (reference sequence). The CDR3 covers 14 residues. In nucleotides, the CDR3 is TGTGCCAGTAGTATACGGGCGGGGAGAGATGGCTACACCTTC. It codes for CASSIRAGRDGYTF. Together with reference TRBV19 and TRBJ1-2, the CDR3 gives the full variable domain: DGGITQSPKYLFRKEGQNVTLSCEQNLNHDAMYWYRQDPGQGLRLIYYSQIVNDFQKGDIAEGYSVSREKKESFPLTVTSAQKNPTAFYLCASSIRAGRDGYTFGSGTRLTVV.

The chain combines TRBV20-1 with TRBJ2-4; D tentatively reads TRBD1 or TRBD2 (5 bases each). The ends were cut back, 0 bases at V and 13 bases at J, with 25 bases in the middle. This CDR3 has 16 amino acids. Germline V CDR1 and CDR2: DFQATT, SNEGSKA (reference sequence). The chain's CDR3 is CSAREAAGLNGDTQYF. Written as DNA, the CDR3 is TGCAGTGCTAGAGAAGCGGCAGGGCTGAATGGGGATACGCAGTACTTC.

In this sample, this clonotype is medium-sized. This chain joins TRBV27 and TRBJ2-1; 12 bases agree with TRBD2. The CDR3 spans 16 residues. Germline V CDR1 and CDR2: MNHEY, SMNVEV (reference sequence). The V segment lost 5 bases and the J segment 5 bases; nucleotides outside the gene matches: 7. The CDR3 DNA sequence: TGTGCCAGCAGTACCCCTAGCGGGAGGGCCCACAATGAGCAGTTCTTC. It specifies CASSTPSGRAHNEQFF.

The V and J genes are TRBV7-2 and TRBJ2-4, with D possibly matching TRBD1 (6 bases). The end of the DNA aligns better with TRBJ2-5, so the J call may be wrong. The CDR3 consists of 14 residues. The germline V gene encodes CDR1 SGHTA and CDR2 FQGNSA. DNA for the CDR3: TGTGCCAGCAGCTTAGTCACAGGGAGAGAGACCCAGTACTTC. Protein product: CASSLVTGRETQYF.

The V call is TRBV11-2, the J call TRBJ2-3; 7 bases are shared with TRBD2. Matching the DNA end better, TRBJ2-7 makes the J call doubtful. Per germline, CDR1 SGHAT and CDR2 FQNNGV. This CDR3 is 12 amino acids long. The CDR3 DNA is TGTGCCAGCCGGCAGCGGGGACCTGAGCAGTACTTC. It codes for CASRQRGPEQYF.

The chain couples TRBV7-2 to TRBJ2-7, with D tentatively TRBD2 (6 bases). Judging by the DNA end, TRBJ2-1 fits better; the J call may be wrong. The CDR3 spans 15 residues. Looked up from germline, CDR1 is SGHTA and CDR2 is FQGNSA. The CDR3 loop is CASSQGSSEYNEQFF. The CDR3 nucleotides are TGTGCCAGCAGCCAAGGGTCTAGCGAATACAATGAGCAGTTCTTC.

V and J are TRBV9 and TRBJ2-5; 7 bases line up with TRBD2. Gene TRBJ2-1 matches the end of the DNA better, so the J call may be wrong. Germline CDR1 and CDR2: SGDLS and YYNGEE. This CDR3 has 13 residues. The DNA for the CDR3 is TGTGCCAGCAGCGTAGGACTAGCCTATGAGCAGTTCTTC. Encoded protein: CASSVGLAYEQFF.

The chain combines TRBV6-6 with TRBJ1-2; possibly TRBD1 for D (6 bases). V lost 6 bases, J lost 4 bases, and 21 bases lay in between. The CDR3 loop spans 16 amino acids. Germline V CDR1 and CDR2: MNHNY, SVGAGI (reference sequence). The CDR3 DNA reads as TGTGCCAGCAGAACTGACCACCTTATAGGGGGCTATGGCTACACCTTC. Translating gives CASRTDHLIGGYGYTF.

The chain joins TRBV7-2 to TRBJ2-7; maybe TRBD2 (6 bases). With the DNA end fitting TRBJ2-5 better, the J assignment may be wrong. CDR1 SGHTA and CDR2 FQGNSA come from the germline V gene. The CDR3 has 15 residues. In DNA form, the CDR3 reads TGTGCCAGCAGCTTACGGAGGGTAGGACGGGAGACCCAGTACTTC. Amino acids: CASSLRRVGRETQYF.

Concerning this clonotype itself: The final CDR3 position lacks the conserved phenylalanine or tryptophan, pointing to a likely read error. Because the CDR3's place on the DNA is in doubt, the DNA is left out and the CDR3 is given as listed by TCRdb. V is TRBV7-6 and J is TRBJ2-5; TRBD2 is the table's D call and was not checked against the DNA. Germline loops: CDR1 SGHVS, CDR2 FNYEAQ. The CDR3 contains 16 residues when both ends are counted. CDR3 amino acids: CASSANSYNSPLQFGN.

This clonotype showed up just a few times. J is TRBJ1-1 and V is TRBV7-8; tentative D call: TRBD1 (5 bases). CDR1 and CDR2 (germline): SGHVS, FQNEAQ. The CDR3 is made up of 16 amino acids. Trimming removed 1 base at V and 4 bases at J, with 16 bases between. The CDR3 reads CASSLGARARGTEAFF. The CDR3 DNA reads TGTGCCAGCAGCTTAGGAGCCAGGGCCCGAGGCACTGAAGCTTTCTTT. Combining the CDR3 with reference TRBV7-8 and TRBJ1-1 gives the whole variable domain GAGVSQSPRYKVAKRGQDVALRCDPISGHVSLFWYQQALGQGPEFLTYFQNEAQLDKSGLPSDRFFAERPEGSVSTLKIQRTQQEDSAVYLCASSLGARARGTEAFFGQGTRLTVV.

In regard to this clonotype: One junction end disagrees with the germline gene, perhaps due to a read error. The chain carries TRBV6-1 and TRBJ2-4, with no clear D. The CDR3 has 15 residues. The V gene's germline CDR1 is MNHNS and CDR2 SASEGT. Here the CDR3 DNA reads TGTGCCAGCAGTTATTCAGGACCCTATAATTCACCCCTCCACTTC. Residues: CASSYSGPYNSPLHF.

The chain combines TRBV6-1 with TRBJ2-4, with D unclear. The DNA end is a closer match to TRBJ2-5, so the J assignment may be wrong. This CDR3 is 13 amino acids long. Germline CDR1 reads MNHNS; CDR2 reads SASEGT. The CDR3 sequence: CASSEQAAGTQYF. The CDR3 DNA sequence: TGTGCCAGCAGTGAACAGGCTGCCGGGACCCAGTACTTC.

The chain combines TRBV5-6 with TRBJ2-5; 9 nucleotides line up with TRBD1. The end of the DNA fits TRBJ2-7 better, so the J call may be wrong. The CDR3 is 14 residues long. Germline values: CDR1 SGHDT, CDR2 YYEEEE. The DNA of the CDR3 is TGTGCCAGCAGCAGACCCGGGACAGGGAACGAGCAGTACTTC. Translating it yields CASSRPGTGNEQYF.

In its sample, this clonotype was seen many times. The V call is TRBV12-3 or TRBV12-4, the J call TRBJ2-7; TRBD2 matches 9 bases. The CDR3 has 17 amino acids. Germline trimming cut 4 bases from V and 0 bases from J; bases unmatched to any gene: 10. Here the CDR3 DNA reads TGTGCCAGCAGTTCTCGAAGGACTAGCGACTCCTCCTACGAGCAGTACTTC. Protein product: CASSSRRTSDSSYEQYF.

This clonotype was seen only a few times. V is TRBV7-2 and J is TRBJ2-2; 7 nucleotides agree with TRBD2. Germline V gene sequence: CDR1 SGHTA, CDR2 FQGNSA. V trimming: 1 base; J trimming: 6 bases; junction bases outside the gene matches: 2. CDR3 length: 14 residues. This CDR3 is CASSLGLAAGELFF. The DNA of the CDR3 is TGTGCCAGCAGCTTAGGACTAGCTGCCGGGGAGCTGTTTTTT.

The CDR3 loop is CASSESAGNTGELFF. CDR3 nucleotides: TGTGCCAGCAGTGAGTCGGCGGGGAACACCGGGGAGCTGTTTTTT. The chain links TRBV6-2 or TRBV6-3 to TRBJ2-2; D might be TRBD2 (5 bases). V lost 5 bases and J 1 base, leaving 11 bases between the germline ends. The CDR3 loop spans 15 amino acids. Germline V gene data show CDR1 as MNHEY and CDR2 as SVGEGT.

The CDR3 here is CASSTGLPASTQYF. In nucleotides, the CDR3 is TGTGCCAGCAGCACGGGACTACCAGCGAGCACGCAGTATTTT. This sequence joins TRBV7-3 and TRBJ2-3; TRBD2 agrees at 7 bases. With 5 bases clipped from V and 9 bases from J, the junction kept 11 bases outside the gene matches. Per the germline V gene, CDR1 is SGHTA and CDR2 is FQGTGA. CDR3 length: 14 amino acids.

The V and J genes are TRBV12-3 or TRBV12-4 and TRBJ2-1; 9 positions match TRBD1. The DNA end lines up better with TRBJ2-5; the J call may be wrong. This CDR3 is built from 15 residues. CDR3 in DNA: TGTGCCAGCAGTACAGGGGGCTTAACCAAAGAGACCCAGTACTTC. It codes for CASSTGGLTKETQYF.